This T cell receptor beta chain stems from a study of blood T cell repertoires in COVID-19. The authors' processing: Estimates of nucleated cell counts were drawn from the amplification of reference gene primers. Using immunoSEQ multiplex PCR, the repertoire was profiled, and TCRdb retains in-frame clones only, with some absent. The V and J calls and clone size come from that table; D and trimming were worked out from the DNA. The sample includes fewer than 300,000 clones, about 90% seen only once; the top ten take approximately 1.5%. This clonotype was sampled from a woman between 40 and 50 years old who had recovered from COVID-19. What was sequenced was peripheral blood.

The CDR3 spells CASSPRQGTMNTEAFF. The CDR3 nucleotides read TGTGCCAGCTCACCACGGCAGGGTACGATGAACACTGAAGCTTTCTTT. V usage is TRBV18 and J usage is TRBJ1-1; D possibly corresponds to TRBD1 (5 bases). Germline CDR1 KGHSH, CDR2 LQKENI. V dropped 1 base and J dropped 0 bases, with 12 bases sitting between them. The CDR3 has 16 amino acids.